The 8 T cell receptor beta chains below come from one sample, sequenced in a study of early T cells in non-severe SARS-CoV-2 infection. One entry per CDR3 protein results from TCRdb running MiXCR on the 5' RACE reads. The table includes tens of thousands of distinct CDR3 sequences, over 8% detected once. The sample was whole blood, taken at baseline. The receptors were gathered from an adult who was a healthcare worker with PCR-confirmed SARS-CoV-2 infection or an uninfected control (not recorded which).

The chain couples TRBV11-2 to TRBJ2-5; D not certain. The CDR3 covers 17 residues. Trimming shortened V by 1 base and J by 2 bases, and 17 bases separated the two germline ends. CDR1 and CDR2 from the germline V gene are SGHAT and FQNNGV. The DNA of the CDR3 is TGTGCCAGCAGCTTAGGATCCGGGCTAATAAGGCAAGAGACCCAGTACTTC. It encodes CASSLGSGLIRQETQYF.

The sample holds a few counts of this clonotype. The chain couples TRBV5-5 to TRBJ1-2; unclear D gene. CDR3 size: 13 residues. CDR1 SGHKS and CDR2 YYEKEE come from the germline V gene (reference sequence). V lost 2 bases to trimming and J lost 1 base, with 6 bases between them. The CDR3: CASSLGINYGYTF. CDR3 DNA: TGTGCCAGCAGCTTAGGCATTAACTATGGCTACACCTTC.

This chain connects TRBV7-2 to TRBJ1-1; D ambiguous. The V and J ends lost 4 bases and 2 bases respectively, with 14 bases between them. CDR1 is SGHTA, CDR2 FQGNSA, per germline. The CDR3 length is 15 residues. The CDR3 DNA reads as TGTGCCAGCAGCTCGGTATCAAACGCTAACACTGAAGCTTTCTTT. This gives the protein CASSSVSNANTEAFF.

This clonotype was counted between two and nine times. The chain links TRBV20-1 to TRBJ1-2; D might be TRBD1 (6 bases). Deletions cut 0 bases from V and 4 bases from J, with 9 bases between. The CDR3 runs 13 residues. Germline CDR1 DFQATT, CDR2 SNEGSKA (reference sequence). As DNA, the CDR3 is TGCAGTGCTAGAGATTCCAGGGGCTATGGCTACACCTTC. Amino acid sequence: CSARDSRGYGYTF.

The chain links TRBV18 to TRBJ2-7; 7 nucleotides match TRBD1. Germline trimming cut 4 bases from V and 7 bases from J; bases unmatched to any gene: 7. Germline-derived CDR1 and CDR2 are KGHSH and LQKENI. The length of the CDR3 is 13 residues. The CDR3 is CASSQGAGGEQYF. CDR3 nucleotide sequence: TGTGCCAGCTCACAGGGGGCAGGAGGAGAGCAGTACTTC. Full variable domain (rest looked up from reference TRBV18 and TRBJ2-7): NAGVMQNPRHLVRRRGQEARLRCSPMKGHSHVYWYRQLPEEGLKFMVYLQKENIIDESGMPKERFSAEFPKEGPSILRIQQVVRGDSAAYFCASSQGAGGEQYFGPGTRLTVT.

The rearrangement joins TRBV4-1 to TRBJ1-5; D remains unclear. V shed 3 bases and J shed 2 bases, with 14 bases lying between them. This CDR3 comprises 16 residues. CDR1 MGHRA and CDR2 YSYEKL come from the germline V gene. The CDR3 sequence: CASSHPWPAGNQPQHF. The CDR3, as DNA: TGCGCCAGCAGCCACCCGTGGCCTGCTGGCAATCAGCCCCAGCATTTT.

This clonotype was detected ten times or more. The CDR3 region is CASSEGDAGSRRTF. CDR3 nucleotide sequence: TGTGCCAGCAGTGAAGGGGATGCAGGGAGTAGGCGGACCTTC. The V gene is TRBV2, the J gene TRBJ1-2, with a possible D match to TRBD1 (5 bases). V lost 1 base, J lost 14 bases, and 20 bases lay in between. CDR1 is SNHLY, CDR2 FYNNEI, per germline. The CDR3 extends over 14 amino acids. Together with reference TRBV2 and TRBJ1-2, the CDR3 gives the full variable domain: EPEVTQTPSHQVTQMGQEVILRCVPISNHLYFYWYRQILGQKVEFLVSFYNNEISEKSEIFDDQFSVERPDGSNFTLKIRSTKLEDSAMYFCASSEGDAGSRRTFGSGTRLTVV.

The V and J genes are TRBV12-3 or TRBV12-4 and TRBJ2-7, with TRBD1 as a possible D gene (6 bases). Between the trimmed V and J ends, which lost 6 bases and 3 bases, there was a span of 18 bases. The CDR3 is 15 residues long. The CDR3 nucleotides are TGTGCCAGCAGCCCCCGTGGGGGCATGCTCTACGAGCAGTACTTC. Translation gives CASSPRGGMLYEQYF.